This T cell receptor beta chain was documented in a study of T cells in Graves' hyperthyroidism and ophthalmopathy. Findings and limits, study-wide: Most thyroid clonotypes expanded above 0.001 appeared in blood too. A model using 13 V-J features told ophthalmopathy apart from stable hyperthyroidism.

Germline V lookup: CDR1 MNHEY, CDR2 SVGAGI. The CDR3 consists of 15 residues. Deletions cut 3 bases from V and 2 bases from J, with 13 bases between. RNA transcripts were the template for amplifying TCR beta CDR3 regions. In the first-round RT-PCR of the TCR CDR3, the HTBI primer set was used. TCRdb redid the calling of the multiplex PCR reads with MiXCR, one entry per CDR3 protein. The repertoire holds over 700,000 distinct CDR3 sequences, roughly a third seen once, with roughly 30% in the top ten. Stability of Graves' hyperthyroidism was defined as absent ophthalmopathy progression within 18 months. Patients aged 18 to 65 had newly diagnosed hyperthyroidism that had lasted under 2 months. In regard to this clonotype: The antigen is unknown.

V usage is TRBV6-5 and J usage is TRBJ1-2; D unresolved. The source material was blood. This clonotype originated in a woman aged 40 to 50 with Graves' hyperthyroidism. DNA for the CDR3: TGTGCCAGCAGTTATTCGAAAGATATGAACTATGGCTACACCTTC. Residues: CASSYSKDMNYGYTF.